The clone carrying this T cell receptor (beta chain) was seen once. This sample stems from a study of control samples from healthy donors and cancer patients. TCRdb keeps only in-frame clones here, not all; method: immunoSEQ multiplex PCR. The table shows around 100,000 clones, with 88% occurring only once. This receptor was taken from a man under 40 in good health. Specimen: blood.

In DNA, the CDR3 is TGTGCCAGCAGTTTAGGACAGGGAGGGACTGAAGCTTTCTTT. Its protein is CASSLGQGGTEAFF. V usage is TRBV6-6 and J usage is TRBJ1-1; the match to TRBD1 covers 8 bases. The junction had 6 bases not matched to a gene; V was cut back by 4 bases and J by 5 bases. This CDR3 contains 14 residues. The V gene's germline CDR1 is MNHNY and CDR2 SVGAGI (reference sequence).